The clone carrying this TCR beta chain appeared a single time. Its antigen is not known. CDR3 length: 13 amino acids. With 5 bases removed from V and 5 bases from J, the gap between germline ends came to 12 bases. Germline CDR1 SEHNR, CDR2 FQNEAQ (reference sequence). The entry originates in a study of cytomegalovirus exposure and HLA in healthy donors. Study results and limitations: Later analysis demonstrated an association between a missense DCLRE1C variant and TCR beta V- and J-gene trimming. Sequencing depth across donors, presence/absence analyses assumed, was roughly uniform. Beyond CMV serostatus, there was no information to go on about immune exposure.

The study ran its PCR with 60 Vbeta and 13 Jbeta primers. The assay was immunoSEQ multiplex PCR, and TCRdb's table has in-frame clones only and misses some. The table records 60,000 to 95,000 clones, more than 65% of them present only once. The receptor comes from a man between 65 and 85 years old in good health and CMV-seropositive. The chain combines TRBV7-9 with TRBJ2-5; D call uncertain. The specimen was PBMCs. CDR3 nucleotide sequence: TGTGCCAGCAGCCCTCCCGGTAGCGAGACCCAGTACTTC. It yields the protein CASSPPGSETQYF.